This T cell receptor (beta chain) was observed in a study of beta chain features in type 1 diabetes. J lost 6 bases, V lost 5 bases, and 8 bases had no gene match. The CDR3 runs 14 residues. Germline V lookup: CDR1 MNHNY, CDR2 SVGAGI (reference sequence). Isolated RNA was reverse transcribed in full, so expressed TCRB transcripts were sequenced. Using immunoSEQ multiplex PCR, the repertoire was profiled, and TCRdb retains in-frame clones only, with some absent. The repertoire consists of 60,000 to 75,000 clones, with approximately 59% occurring once and the leading ten covering 2.2%. The chain has TRBV6-6 and TRBJ2-7, with TRBD2 identical over 9 bases. The clonotype comes from a woman aged 18-35 years in good health. The sample was Tregs from blood. This CDR3 is CASSPRVSGSEQYF. For the CDR3, the DNA is TGTGCCAGCAGTCCCCGGGTTAGCGGGAGCGAGCAGTACTTC.